This T cell receptor (beta chain) came from a study of blood T cells in healthy people across ages. A second PCR, run for about 7 to 12 cycles, used a sample-barcoded 5' primer plus a J-beta primer mix. One entry per CDR3 protein results from TCRdb running MiXCR on the 5' RACE reads. The sample includes over 600,000 distinct CDR3 sequences, 20% to 25% of them seen just once. The V gene lost 4 bases and the J gene lost 0 bases, with 10 bases spanning the gap. Looked up from germline, CDR1 is SGHRS and CDR2 is YFSETQ. The CDR3 has 14 residues. To note about this clonotype: Its antigen is as yet unknown.

Study observations and caveats: Unsorted PBMC material precluded a definitive naive versus antigen-experienced comparison. More naive CD4+ cells and higher diversity marked long-lived donors relative to aged donors.

The gene calls are TRBV5-1 and TRBJ1-2; weak D call: TRBD1 (5 bases). The material sequenced was blood. This clonotype originated in a man aged 70-80 years in good health. The CDR3 region has the DNA TGCGCCAGCAGCGGGGGAAGCACTAACTATGGCTACACCTTC. Its protein is CASSGGSTNYGYTF. Together with reference TRBV5-1 and TRBJ1-2, the CDR3 gives the full variable domain: KAGVTQTPRYLIKTRGQQVTLSCSPISGHRSVSWYQQTPGQGLQFLFEYFSETQRNKGNFPGRFSGRQFSNSRSEMNVSTLELGDSALYLCASSGGSTNYGYTFGSGTRLTVV.